This TCR beta chain was documented in a study of shared clonotypes between healthy human individuals. Method: immunoSEQ multiplex PCR; TCRdb's copy keeps in-frame clones and lacks some. Here the sample spans hundreds of thousands of clones, approximately 79% being singletons. The CDR3 consists of 13 residues. Trimming removed 2 bases from V and 8 bases from J, with 12 bases in between. Per germline, CDR1 MDHEN and CDR2 SYDVKM. The rearrangement joins TRBV28 to TRBJ1-2; D ambiguous. The receptor's source is a woman in her thirties in good health. Sequencing used memory CD4+ T cells sorted from blood. The subset here: CD45RA-negative fraction. This CDR3 reads CASSLNTGSGYTF. CDR3 nucleotides: TGTGCCAGCAGTTTAAATACGGGGTCCGGCTACACCTTC.